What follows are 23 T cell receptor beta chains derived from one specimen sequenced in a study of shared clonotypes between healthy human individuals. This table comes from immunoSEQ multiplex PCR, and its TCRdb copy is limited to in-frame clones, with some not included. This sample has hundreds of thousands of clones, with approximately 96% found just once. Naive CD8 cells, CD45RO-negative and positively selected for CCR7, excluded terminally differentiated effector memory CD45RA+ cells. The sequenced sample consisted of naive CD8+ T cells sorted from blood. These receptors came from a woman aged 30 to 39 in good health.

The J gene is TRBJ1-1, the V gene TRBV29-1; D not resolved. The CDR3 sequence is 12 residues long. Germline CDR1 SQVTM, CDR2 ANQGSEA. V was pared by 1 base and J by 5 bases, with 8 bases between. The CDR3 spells CSVEGVGTEAFF. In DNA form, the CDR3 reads TGCAGCGTTGAAGGGGTTGGAACTGAAGCTTTCTTT.

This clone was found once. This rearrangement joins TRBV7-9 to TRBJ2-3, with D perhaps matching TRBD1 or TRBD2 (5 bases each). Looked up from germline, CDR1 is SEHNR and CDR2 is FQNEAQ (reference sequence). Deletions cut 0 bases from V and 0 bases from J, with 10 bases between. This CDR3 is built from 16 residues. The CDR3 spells CASSLARAGSTDTQYF. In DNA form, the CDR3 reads TGTGCCAGCAGCTTAGCGAGGGCAGGGAGCACAGATACGCAGTATTTT.

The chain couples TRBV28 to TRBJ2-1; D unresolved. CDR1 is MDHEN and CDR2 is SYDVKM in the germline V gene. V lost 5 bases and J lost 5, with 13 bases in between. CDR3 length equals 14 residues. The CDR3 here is CASSPPRDNNEQFF. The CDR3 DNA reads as TGTGCCAGCAGTCCCCCCCGAGACAACAATGAGCAGTTCTTC.

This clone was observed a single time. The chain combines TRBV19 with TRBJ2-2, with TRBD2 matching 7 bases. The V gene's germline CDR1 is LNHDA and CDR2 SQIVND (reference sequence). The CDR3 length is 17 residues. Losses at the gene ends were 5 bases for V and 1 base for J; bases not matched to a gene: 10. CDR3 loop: CASSHYEERENTGELFF. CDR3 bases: TGTGCCAGTAGTCACTATGAGGAGCGGGAGAACACCGGGGAGCTGTTTTTT. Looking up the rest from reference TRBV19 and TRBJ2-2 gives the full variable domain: DGGITQSPKYLFRKEGQNVTLSCEQNLNHDAMYWYRQDPGQGLRLIYYSQIVNDFQKGDIAEGYSVSREKKESFPLTVTSAQKNPTAFYLCASSHYEERENTGELFFGEGSRLTVL.

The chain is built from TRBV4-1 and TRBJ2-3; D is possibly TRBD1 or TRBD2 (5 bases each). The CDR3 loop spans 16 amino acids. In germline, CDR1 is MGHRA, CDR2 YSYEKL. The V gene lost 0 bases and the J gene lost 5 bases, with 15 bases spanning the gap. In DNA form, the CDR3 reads TGCGCCAGCAGCCAAGAATTTTGGGGGTCCAAAGATACGCAGTATTTT. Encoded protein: CASSQEFWGSKDTQYF.

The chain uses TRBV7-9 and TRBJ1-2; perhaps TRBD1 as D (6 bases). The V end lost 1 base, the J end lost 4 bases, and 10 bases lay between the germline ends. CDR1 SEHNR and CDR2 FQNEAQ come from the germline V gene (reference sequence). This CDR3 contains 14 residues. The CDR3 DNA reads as TGTGCCAGCAGCTTAGTCACAGGGTTCTATGGCTACACCTTC. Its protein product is CASSLVTGFYGYTF.

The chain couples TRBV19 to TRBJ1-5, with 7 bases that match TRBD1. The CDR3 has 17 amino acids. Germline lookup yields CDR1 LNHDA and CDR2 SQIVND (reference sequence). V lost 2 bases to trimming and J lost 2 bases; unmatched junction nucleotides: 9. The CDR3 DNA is TGTGCCAGTAGTATAAACAGGGGAACCCTCCGCAATCAGCCCCAGCATTTT. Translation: CASSINRGTLRNQPQHF. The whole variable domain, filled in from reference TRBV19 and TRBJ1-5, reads DGGITQSPKYLFRKEGQNVTLSCEQNLNHDAMYWYRQDPGQGLRLIYYSQIVNDFQKGDIAEGYSVSREKKESFPLTVTSAQKNPTAFYLCASSINRGTLRNQPQHFGDGTRLSIL.

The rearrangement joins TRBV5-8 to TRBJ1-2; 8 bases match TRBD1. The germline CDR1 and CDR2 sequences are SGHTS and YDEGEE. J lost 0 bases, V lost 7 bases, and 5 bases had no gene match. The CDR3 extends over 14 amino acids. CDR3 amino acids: CASRDRISNYGYTF. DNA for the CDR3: TGTGCCAGCCGGGACAGGATCTCTAACTATGGCTACACCTTC. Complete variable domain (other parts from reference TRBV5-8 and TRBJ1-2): EAGVTQSPTHLIKTRGQQATLRCSPISGHTSVYWYQQALGLGLQFLLWYDEGEERNRGNFPPRFSGRQFPNYSSELNVNALELEDSALYLCASRDRISNYGYTFGSGTRLTVV.

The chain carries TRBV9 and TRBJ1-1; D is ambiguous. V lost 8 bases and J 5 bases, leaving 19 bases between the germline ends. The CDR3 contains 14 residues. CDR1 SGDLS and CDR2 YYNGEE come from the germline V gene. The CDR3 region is CASNYFESRTEAFF. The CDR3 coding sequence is TGTGCCAGTAACTATTTCGAAAGTCGGACTGAAGCTTTCTTT.

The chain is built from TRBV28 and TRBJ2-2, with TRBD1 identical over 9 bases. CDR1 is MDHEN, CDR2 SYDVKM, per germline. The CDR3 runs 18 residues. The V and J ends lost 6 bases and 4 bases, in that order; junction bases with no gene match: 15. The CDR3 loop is CASSTSGVRDRVTGELFF. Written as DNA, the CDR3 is TGTGCCAGCAGCACATCCGGGGTCCGGGACAGGGTCACCGGGGAGCTGTTTTTT.

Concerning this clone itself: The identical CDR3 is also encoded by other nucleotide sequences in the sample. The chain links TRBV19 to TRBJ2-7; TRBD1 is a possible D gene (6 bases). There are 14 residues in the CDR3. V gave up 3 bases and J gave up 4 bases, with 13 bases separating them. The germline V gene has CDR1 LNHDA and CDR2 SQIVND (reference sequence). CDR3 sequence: CASSIPGASYEQYF. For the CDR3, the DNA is TGTGCCAGTAGTATCCCAGGGGCCTCATACGAGCAGTACTTC.

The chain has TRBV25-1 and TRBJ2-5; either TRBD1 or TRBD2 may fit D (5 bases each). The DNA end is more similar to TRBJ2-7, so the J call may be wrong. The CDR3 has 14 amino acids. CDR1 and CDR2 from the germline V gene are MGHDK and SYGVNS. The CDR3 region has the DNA TGTGCCAGCAGACCCACGGGACGGAACTACGAGCAGTACTTC. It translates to CASRPTGRNYEQYF.

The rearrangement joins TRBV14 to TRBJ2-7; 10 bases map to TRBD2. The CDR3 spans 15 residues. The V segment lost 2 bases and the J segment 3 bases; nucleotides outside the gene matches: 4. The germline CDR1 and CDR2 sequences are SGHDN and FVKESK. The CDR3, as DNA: TGTGCCAGCAGCCAATTAGGGACTAGCGACTACGAGCAGTACTTC. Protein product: CASSQLGTSDYEQYF.

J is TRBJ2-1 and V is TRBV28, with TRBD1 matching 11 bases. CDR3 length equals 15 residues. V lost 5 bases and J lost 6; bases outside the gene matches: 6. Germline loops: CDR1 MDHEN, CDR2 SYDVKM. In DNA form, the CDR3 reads TGTGCCAGCAGTCCGGGACAGGGGGATGGCAATGAGCAGTTCTTC. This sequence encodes CASSPGQGDGNEQFF.

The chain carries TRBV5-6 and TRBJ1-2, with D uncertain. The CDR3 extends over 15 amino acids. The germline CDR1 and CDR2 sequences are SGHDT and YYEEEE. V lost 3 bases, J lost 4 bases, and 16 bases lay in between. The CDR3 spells CASSSVGHASYGYTF. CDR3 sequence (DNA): TGTGCCAGCAGCTCGGTAGGGCACGCAAGCTATGGCTACACCTTC.

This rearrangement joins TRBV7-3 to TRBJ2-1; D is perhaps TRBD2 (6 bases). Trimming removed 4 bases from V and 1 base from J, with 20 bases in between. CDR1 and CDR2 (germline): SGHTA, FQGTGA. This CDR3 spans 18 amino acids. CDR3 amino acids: CASSSEPVWAGSYNEQFF. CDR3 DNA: TGTGCCAGCAGCTCCGAGCCCGTTTGGGCGGGATCCTACAATGAGCAGTTCTTC.

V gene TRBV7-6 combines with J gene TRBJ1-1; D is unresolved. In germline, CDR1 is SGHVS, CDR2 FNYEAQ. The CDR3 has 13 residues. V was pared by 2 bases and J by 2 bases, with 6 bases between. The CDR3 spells CASSLSVNTEAFF. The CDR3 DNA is TGTGCCAGCAGCTTATCAGTCAACACTGAAGCTTTCTTT.

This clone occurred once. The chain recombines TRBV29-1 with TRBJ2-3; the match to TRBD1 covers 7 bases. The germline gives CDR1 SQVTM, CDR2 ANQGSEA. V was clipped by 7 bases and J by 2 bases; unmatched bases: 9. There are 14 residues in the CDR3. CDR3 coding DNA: TGCAGCGCCGAGGGGGCTAGGTACACAGATACGCAGTATTTT. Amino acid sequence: CSAEGARYTDTQYF.

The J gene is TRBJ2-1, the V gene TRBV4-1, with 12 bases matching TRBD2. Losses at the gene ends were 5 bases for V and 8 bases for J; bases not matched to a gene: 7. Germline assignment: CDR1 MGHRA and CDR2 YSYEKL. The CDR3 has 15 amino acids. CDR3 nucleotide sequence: TGCGCCAGCAGCAAGACTAGCGGGAGAGGGGATGAGCAGTTCTTC. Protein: CASSKTSGRGDEQFF.

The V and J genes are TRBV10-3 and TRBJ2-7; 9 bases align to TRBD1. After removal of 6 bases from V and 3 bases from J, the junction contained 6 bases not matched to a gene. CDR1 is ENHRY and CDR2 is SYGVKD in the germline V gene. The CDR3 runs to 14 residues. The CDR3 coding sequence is TGTGCCATCAGCACGACAGGGGGACTCTACGAGCAGTACTTC. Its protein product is CAISTTGGLYEQYF.

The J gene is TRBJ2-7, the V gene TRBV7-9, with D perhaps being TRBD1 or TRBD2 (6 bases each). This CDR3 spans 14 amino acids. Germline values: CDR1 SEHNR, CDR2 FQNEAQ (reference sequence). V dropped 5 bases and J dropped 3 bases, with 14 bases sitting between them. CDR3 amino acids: CASSPRGDFYEQYF. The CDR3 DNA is TGTGCCAGCAGCCCTAGGGGGGACTTCTACGAGCAGTACTTC.

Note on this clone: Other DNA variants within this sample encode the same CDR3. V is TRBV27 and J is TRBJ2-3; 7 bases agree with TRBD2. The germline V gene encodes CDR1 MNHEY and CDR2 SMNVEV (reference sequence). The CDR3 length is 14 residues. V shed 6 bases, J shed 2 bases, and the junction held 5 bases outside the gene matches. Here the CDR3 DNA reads TGTGCCAGCAGCCCCCTAGCGGACACAGATACGCAGTATTTT. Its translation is CASSPLADTDTQYF.

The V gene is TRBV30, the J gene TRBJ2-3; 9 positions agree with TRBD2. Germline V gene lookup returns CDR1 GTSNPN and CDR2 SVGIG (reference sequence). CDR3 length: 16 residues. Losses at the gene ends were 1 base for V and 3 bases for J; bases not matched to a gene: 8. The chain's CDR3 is CAWSEGSGSATDTQYF. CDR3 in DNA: TGTGCCTGGAGTGAAGGTAGCGGGAGCGCGACAGATACGCAGTATTTT.